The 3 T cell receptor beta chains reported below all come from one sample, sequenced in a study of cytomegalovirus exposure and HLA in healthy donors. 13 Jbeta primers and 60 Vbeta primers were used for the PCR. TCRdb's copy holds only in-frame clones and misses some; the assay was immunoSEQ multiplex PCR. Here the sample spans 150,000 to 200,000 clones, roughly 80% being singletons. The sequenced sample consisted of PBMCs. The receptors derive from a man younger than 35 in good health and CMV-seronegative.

This chain's CDR3 is CASSYSLDRSTDTQYF. The CDR3 nucleotides are TGTGCCAGCAGTTACTCACTGGACAGGTCCACAGATACGCAGTATTTT. V and J are TRBV6-5 and TRBJ2-3; 7 nucleotides match TRBD1. The junction had 5 bases not matched to a gene; V was cut back by 0 bases and J by 2 bases. The germline CDR1 and CDR2 sequences are MNHEY and SVGAGI. This CDR3 contains 16 residues.

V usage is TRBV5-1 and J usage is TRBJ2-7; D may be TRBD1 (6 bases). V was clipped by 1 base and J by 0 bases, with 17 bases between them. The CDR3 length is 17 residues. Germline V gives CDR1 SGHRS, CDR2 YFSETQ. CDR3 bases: TGCGCCAGCAGCTTGTCTACAGGGACCTCAAGCTCCTACGAGCAGTACTTC. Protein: CASSLSTGTSSSYEQYF.

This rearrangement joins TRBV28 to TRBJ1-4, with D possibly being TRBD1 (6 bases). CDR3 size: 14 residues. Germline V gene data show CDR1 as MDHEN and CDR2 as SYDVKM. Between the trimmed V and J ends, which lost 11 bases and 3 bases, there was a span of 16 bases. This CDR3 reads CAGGEWGPNEKLFF. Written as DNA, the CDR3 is TGTGCCGGGGGAGAATGGGGGCCTAATGAAAAACTGTTTTTT.